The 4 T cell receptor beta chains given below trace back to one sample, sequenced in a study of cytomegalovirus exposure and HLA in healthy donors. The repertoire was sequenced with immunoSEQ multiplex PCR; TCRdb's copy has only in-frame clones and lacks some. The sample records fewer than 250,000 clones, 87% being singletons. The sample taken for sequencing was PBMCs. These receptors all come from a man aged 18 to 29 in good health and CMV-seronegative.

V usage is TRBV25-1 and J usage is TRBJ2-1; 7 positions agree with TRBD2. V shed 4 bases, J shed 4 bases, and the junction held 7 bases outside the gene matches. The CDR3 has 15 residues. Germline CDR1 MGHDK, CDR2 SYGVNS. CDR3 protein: CASSARLAAYNEQFF. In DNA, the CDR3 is TGTGCCAGCAGTGCGAGGCTAGCGGCTTACAATGAGCAGTTCTTC.

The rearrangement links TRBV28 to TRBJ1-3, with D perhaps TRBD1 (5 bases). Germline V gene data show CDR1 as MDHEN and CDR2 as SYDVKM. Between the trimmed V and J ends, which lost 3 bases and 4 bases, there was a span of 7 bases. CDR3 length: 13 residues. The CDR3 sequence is CASSFRVGNTIYF. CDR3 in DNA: TGTGCCAGCAGTTTCAGGGTGGGAAACACCATATATTTT.

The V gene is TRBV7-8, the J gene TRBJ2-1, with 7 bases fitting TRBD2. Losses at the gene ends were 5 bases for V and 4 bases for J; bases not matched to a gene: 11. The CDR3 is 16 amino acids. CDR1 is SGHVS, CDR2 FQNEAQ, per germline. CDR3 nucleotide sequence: TGTGCCAGCAGCCCCACCGCTGCGCGGGAGTACAATGAGCAGTTCTTC. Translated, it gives CASSPTAAREYNEQFF.

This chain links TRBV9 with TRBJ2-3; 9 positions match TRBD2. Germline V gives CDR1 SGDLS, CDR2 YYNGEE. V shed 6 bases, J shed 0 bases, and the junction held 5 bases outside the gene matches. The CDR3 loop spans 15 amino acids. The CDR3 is CASTDLAGSTDTQYF. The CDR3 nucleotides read TGTGCCAGCACGGACCTAGCGGGAAGCACAGATACGCAGTATTTT.